This is a list of T cell receptor beta chains from one sample in a study of cytomegalovirus exposure and HLA in healthy donors. TCRdb's table, derived via immunoSEQ multiplex PCR, lists solely in-frame clones and lacks some. The sample consists of some 130,000 clones, over 60% of them appearing once. The sample taken for sequencing was PBMCs. The receptors originated from a human donor in good health. Both conserved end residues are part of each CDR3. D genes are given only for firm matches. Not every row has a clone size; where given, it reads once, few, many or a size class.

TRBV23-1	TRBJ1-5	.	.	TGCGCCAGCAGAAGTGTCCTCAGGGGCGGACAGCCCCAGCATTTT	CASRSVLRGGQPQHF
TRBV5-1	TRBJ1-4	TRBD1	.	TGCGCCAGCAGCTTGGGACAGGGGGATGAAAAACTGTTTTTT	CASSLGQGDEKLFF
TRBV11-2	TRBJ2-3	.	.	TGTGCCAGCAGCTTGCGAGATACGCAGTATTTT	CASSLRDTQYF
TRBV10-3	TRBJ2-5	TRBD1	.	TGTGCCATCAGTGACATTTTCAGTCCGGACAGGATTCCGGCGCAAGAGACCCAGTACTTC	CAISDIFSPDRIPAQETQYF
TRBV6-1	TRBJ1-6	.	few	TGTGCCAGCAGTGATCAGGGGACGAATTCACCCCTCCACTTT	CASSDQGTNSPLHF
TRBV19	TRBJ1-1	.	.	TGTGCCAGTAGGCCAGATCCCGCGACGAGGGCGGGGAACACTGAAGCTTTCTTT	CASRPDPATRAGNTEAFF
TRBV9	TRBJ2-3	TRBD1	few	TGTGCCAGCAGCTCTTGGACAGGGGAAGTCCCAGATACGCAGTATTTT	CASSSWTGEVPDTQYF
TRBV11-2	TRBJ2-5	TRBD1	.	TGTGCCAGCAGCCCTAACCAGGGGGCGCATGAGACCCAGTACTTC	CASSPNQGAHETQYF
TRBV7-9	TRBJ1-1	.	once	TGTGCCAGCAGCCCAAGAGTCGGGGGGGCTTTCTTT	CASSPRVGGAFF
TRBV7-6	TRBJ1-1	.	few	TGTGCCAGCAGCTTAGAGCTGAACACTGAAGCTTTCTTT	CASSLELNTEAFF
TRBV7-2	TRBJ2-5	.	.	TGTGCCAGCAGCTTAGTTGGGCAGGGATTAGGCAAAGAGACCCAGTACTTC	CASSLVGQGLGKETQYF
TRBV4-2	TRBJ2-2	TRBD2	.	TGTGCCAGCAGCCAGCCGCCGGGACTAGCGGGGGGTTCAGACACCGGGGAGCTGTTTTTT	CASSQPPGLAGGSDTGELFF
TRBV13	TRBJ2-5	.	.	TGTGCCAGCAGCCGGTGGAGGGTAAACACCCAAGAGACCCAGTACTTC	CASSRWRVNTQETQYF
TRBV6-5	TRBJ2-7	.	.	TGTGCCAGCAGAAAAGGCCCTAGCTCCTACGAGCAGTACTTC	CASRKGPSSYEQYF
TRBV5-1	TRBJ2-5	.	.	TGCGCCAGCAGCTTGTTAGGGGAAACCCAAGAGACCCAGTACTTC	CASSLLGETQETQYF
TRBV5-4	TRBJ2-1	.	.	TGTGCCAGCAGCTTGGATTTGGAACAGGGCAATGAGCAGTTCTTC	CASSLDLEQGNEQFF
TRBV15	TRBJ1-1	.	few	TGTGCCACCAGCAGGCAGGGTCCTGTTGGTGAAGCTTTCTTT	CATSRQGPVGEAFF
TRBV6-5	TRBJ2-7	.	few	TGTGCCAGCAGTTACTCGATGGCAGGGGACTCCTACGAGCAGTACTTC	CASSYSMAGDSYEQYF
TRBV6-1	TRBJ2-5	.	once	TGTGCCAGCAGTGGGGGATTTCGGGGAGGAGAGACCCAGTACTTC	CASSGGFRGGETQYF
TRBV18	TRBJ1-2	.	few	TGTGCCAGCTCACCGACAGGACAGCCTTATGGCTACACCTTC	CASSPTGQPYGYTF
TRBV9	TRBJ2-1	TRBD1	.	TGTGCCAGCAGCGTAGGAATGGGACAGGGGAACAATGAGCAGTTCTTC	CASSVGMGQGNNEQFF
TRBV29-1	TRBJ2-1	TRBD1	.	TGCAGCGCCAGGGACAGCTACAATGAGCAGTTCTTC	CSARDSYNEQFF
TRBV5-4	TRBJ1-2	.	.	TGTGCCAGCAGCTTACCGCCAGGGCACTATGGCTACACCTTC	CASSLPPGHYGYTF
TRBV2	TRBJ1-1	.	.	TGTGCCAGCAGTGATAAGGTTGCCGGTGGGCGTGAAGCTTTCTTT	CASSDKVAGGREAFF
TRBV7-3	TRBJ2-3	TRBD1	once	TGTGCCAGCAGCCTAGGACAGGGAATACGGAATACGCAGTATTTT	CASSLGQGIRNTQYF
TRBV11-2	TRBJ1-3	.	.	TGTGCCAGCAGCTTGGCAGGGTCTGGAAACACCATATATTTT	CASSLAGSGNTIYF
TRBV6-6	TRBJ1-1	TRBD1	.	TGTGCCAGCAGTTACACCCATACAGGGGGGATCACTGAAGCTTTCTTT	CASSYTHTGGITEAFF
TRBV25-1	TRBJ1-3	TRBD1	.	TGTGCCACTTCCACAGGGGTTGGAAACACCATATATTTT	CATSTGVGNTIYF
TRBV7-6	TRBJ2-3	TRBD2	.	TGTGCTAGCAGCTTAGCGGGAGGAGATACGCAGTATTTT	CASSLAGGDTQYF
TRBV5-1	TRBJ1-2	.	once	TGCGCCAGCAGCTTGGGGGGGGATAACTATGGCTACACCTTC	CASSLGGDNYGYTF
TRBV10-2	TRBJ2-2	.	once	TGCGCCAGCGGGACTGTCCGAGGCACCGGGGAGCTGTTTTTT	CASGTVRGTGELFF
TRBV5-5	TRBJ1-1	.	.	TGTGCCAGCAGTACGACAGGGAACACTGAAGCTTTCTTT	CASSTTGNTEAFF
TRBV28	TRBJ1-1	.	.	TGTGCCAGCAGTGGAAGCGACAGCCCTGAAGCTTTCTTT	CASSGSDSPEAFF
TRBV18	TRBJ1-1	.	once	TGTGCCAGCTCAACAAAGGATCCAGGGGTCACCGATCACTCCCTGGCCGAAAATGAAGCTTTCTTT	CASSTKDPGVTDHSLAENEAFF
TRBV11-3	TRBJ2-1	.	.	TGTGCCAGCAGCTTGGGTCGGAGCAATGAGCAGTTCTTC	CASSLGRSNEQFF
TRBV7-3	TRBJ2-1	TRBD2	.	TGTGCCAGCAGCTCCGGCGGGGGAAGCTCCTACAATGAGCAGTTCTTC	CASSSGGGSSYNEQFF
TRBV27	TRBJ2-1	.	.	TGTGCCAGCAGTTTATACGACAGGTCTAATGAGCAGTTCTTC	CASSLYDRSNEQFF
TRBV9	TRBJ2-7	TRBD1	few	TGTGCCAGCAGCTCCGACAGGGAAGCTGCGCTCGAGCAGTACTTC	CASSSDREAALEQYF
TRBV5-1	TRBJ2-7	.	.	TGCGCCAGCAGCTTGGAAACGGCAGGGTCCGAGCAGTACTTC	CASSLETAGSEQYF
TRBV2	TRBJ2-3	.	.	TGTGCCAGCAGAGGGGGGGTAGGGACCCACACAGATACGCAGTATTTT	CASRGGVGTHTDTQYF
TRBV19	TRBJ1-1	.	few	TGTGCCAGTAGGGAGAGCAGCCCTGAAGCTTTCTTT	CASRESSPEAFF
TRBV5-8	TRBJ1-2	.	.	TGTGCCAGCAGCTTGGGAAATCGCTTAACAGGCGACTATGGCTACACCTTC	CASSLGNRLTGDYGYTF
TRBV7-3	TRBJ1-1	TRBD1	.	TGTGCCAGCAGCTTGCAGGGGGCGGGGATGAACACTGAAGCTTTCTTT	CASSLQGAGMNTEAFF
TRBV2	TRBJ2-1	.	.	TGTGCCAGCAGTGTCTTAGATGAGCAGTTCTTC	CASSVLDEQFF
TRBV7-9	TRBJ2-7	TRBD1	.	TGTGCCAGCAGCTTAGCGGGAACAGGGGCAGAGCAGTACTTC	CASSLAGTGAEQYF
TRBV29-1	TRBJ2-4	.	.	TGCAGCGTTGTCAAAAAGCGGGCCAAAAACATTCAGTACTTC	CSVVKKRAKNIQYF
TRBV15	TRBJ2-1	.	.	TGTGCCACCAGCAGCGACCGGGTAAACTCCTACAATGAGCAGTTCTTC	CATSSDRVNSYNEQFF
TRBV5-4	TRBJ1-4	TRBD1	.	TGTGCCAGCAGCCCCGGGACAGGGGCGCAGAAGGCTAATGAAAAACTGTTTTTT	CASSPGTGAQKANEKLFF
TRBV19	TRBJ1-2	.	.	TGTGCCAGTAGTATATCGTCGGGAGGGAGTTATGGCTACACCTTC	CASSISSGGSYGYTF
TRBV10-3	TRBJ2-7	.	.	TGTGCCATCAGTGAAGCAGACACCTACGAGCAGTACTTC	CAISEADTYEQYF
TRBV21-1	TRBJ2-7	.	.	TGTGCCAGGCCCCCGGGACTATGCCTCTACGAGCAGTACTTC	CARPPGLCLYEQYF
TRBV11-2	TRBJ2-3	TRBD1	.	TGTGCCAGCAGCCCGTGGACAGGGGGAAGCACAGATACGCAGTATTTT	CASSPWTGGSTDTQYF
TRBV7-6	TRBJ2-5	.	.	TGTGCCAGCAGCTTAATCCCCAGCGCGAGCGAGACCCAGTACTTC	CASSLIPSASETQYF